This TCR beta chain was found in a study of blood T cell repertoires in COVID-19. At the level of the study: The origin of the acute and convalescent COVID-19 samples was the United States, Italy and Spain. Sample material is recorded as cDNA or gDNA derived from T cells, B-cell-depleted T cells, or PBMCs.

In the original workflow: It was from reference gene primer amplification that nucleated cell counts were estimated. The method was immunoSEQ multiplex PCR; TCRdb's version includes in-frame clones alone and lacks a portion of them. V and J calls and clone size follow that table, whereas D and trimming were derived from the DNA. The profile shows more than 95,000 clones, 75% to 90% of them singletons. Germline V gene data show CDR1 as SGHKS and CDR2 as YYEKEE (reference sequence). V shed 4 bases, J shed 3 bases, and the junction held 5 bases outside the gene matches. This CDR3 contains 15 residues. The sequenced sample consisted of peripheral blood. The V and J genes are TRBV5-5 and TRBJ2-5, with 11 bases aligning to TRBD2. The receptor was derived from a human donor in a cohort sampled during active or convalescent COVID-19. In DNA form, the CDR3 reads TGTGCCAGCAGCCAACTAGCGGGGGCGGAAGAGACCCAGTACTTC. This gives the protein CASSQLAGAEETQYF.